This T cell receptor (beta chain) stems from a study of CD8+CD57+ T cells in acquired aplastic anemia (dated by TCRdb to 2016 to 2018). With regard to the full study: On average, sorted CD4+ and CD8+ cells yielded about 3 ug of extracted DNA, with a range of about 0.19 to 30 ug. CD8+CD57+ expansion was defined as a frequency above the mean frequency observed in healthy subjects.

The patients picked for sequencing were ones in whom flow cytometry had shown an expansion of CD8+CD57+ cells. Every patient had severe acquired aplastic anemia, diagnosed using the International Study of Aplastic Anemia and Agranulocytosis and Camitta criteria. Patients had received no therapy at the time of blood sampling. The study deep-sequenced TCR repertoires of sorted CD4+ and CD8+ blood T cells from severe aplastic anemia patients and healthy subjects. Patients were enrolled under clinicaltrials.gov protocols 00001620, 01623167, 00001397, 00071045, 00081523 and 00961064 in the USA. Ficoll-Paque density gradient centrifugation was used to isolate peripheral blood mononuclear cells. CD4+ and CD8+ T cells were sorted by FACS or magnetic beads before DNA extraction. Profiling of TCR beta VDJ combinations and CDR3 sequences used genomic DNA as the template. An Illumina HiSeq 2000 was the platform used for TCR repertoire sequencing. The original methods were these. Repertoire assessment relied on Simpson's diversity index, CDR3 size and DJ length profiles, and TRBV/TRBJ rearrangement plots. The most abundant DNA sequence in the deep sequencing data was taken as the immunodominant clone. CDR3 amino acid sequences were checked for sharing across subjects and were also compared against the VDJdb database and published repertoires. Through fastp at Q25 and MiXCR, TCRdb rebuilt clones from the public reads, retaining in-frame beta chains. Every entry covers one CDR3 protein and lists the most common genes and DNA from its rows. These V and J calls rely on TCRdb rather than the paper's analysis. The sample table shows just over 200,000 distinct CDR3 sequences, and about 62% are seen once. Around 60% of the sample belongs to the ten largest clones.

This clonotype has ten or more counts. Its antigen is still unknown. One base away there is no much larger clone; base qualities are not given. Findings and caveats that apply to the study as a whole: Although roughly 29 CD8+ CDR3 sequences were shared by patients and controls, these sequences appeared highly expressed in patients and within the immunodominant clones of patients. Patients and healthy controls showed no significant difference in CD8+ Simpson's diversity (P=0.060).

Source material: sorted CD4+, CD8+, or CD8+CD57+ T cells (not recorded which) from PBMCs. The receptor was derived from a human donor with aplastic anemia.

The DNA reads TGTGCCAGCAGCTTAGGTTCCAGCGGGGACACCATATATTTT. The translation is CASSLGSSGDTIYF. Recombination linked TRBV11-3 to TRBJ1-3; there is no confident call for the D gene. CDR1 and CDR2, looked up from the germline V gene, are SGHNT and YENEEA. From the cysteine up to the phenylalanine, the CDR3 has a length of 14 residues. Left in the record is the CDR3 DNA by itself, 42 bases read in frame from the first base. The junction carries 12 bases between V and J, which are trimmed by 1 base and 8 bases respectively. The CDR3 plus the reference TRBV11-3 and TRBJ1-3 genes for the other parts give the full variable domain: EAGVVQSPRYKIIEKKQPVAFWCNPISGHNTLYWYLQNLGQGPELLIRYENEEAVDDSQLPKDRFSAERLKGVDSTLKIQPAELGDSAVYLCASSLGSSGDTIYFGEGSWLTVV.